The rows below give T cell receptor beta chains drawn from one sample of a study of CD8 T cells in Susac syndrome. TCRdb re-derived calls from the immunoSEQ multiplex PCR reads in MiXCR, one entry per CDR3 protein. The sample has about 190,000 distinct CDR3 sequences; roughly 94% are singletons. Sequencing was done on a sample of CD8+ T cells from PBMCs. Receptors were obtained from a human donor with Susac syndrome. The CDR3 runs from the conserved cysteine through the conserved F or W. A D gene is named only where the DNA matches it firmly. The size entry is marked missing in some rows and otherwise reads once, few, many or a size class.

NA	TRBV6-8	NA	TRBJ2-1	TGTGCCAGCGGGCGCAATGAGCAGTTCTTC	CASGRNEQFF
NA	TRBV4-1	NA	TRBJ1-5	TGCGCCAGCAGTAGGACAGAGAATCAGCCCCAGCATTTT	CASSRTENQPQHF
TRBD1	TRBV3-1	once	TRBJ2-7	TGTGCCAGCAGCCAGTCAGTGGGACAGGGGCACTACGAGCAGTACTTC	CASSQSVGQGHYEQYF
NA	TRBV7-9	NA	TRBJ2-7	TGTGCCAGCAGCTTAGGGGGGAGCACCTTGAGCTCCTACGAGCAGTACTTC	CASSLGGSTLSSYEQYF
NA	TRBV5-1	once	TRBJ2-2	TGCGCCAGCAGCTTTTCGGCGCTAGCGAACACCGGGGAGCTGTTTTTT	CASSFSALANTGELFF
NA	TRBV5-1	once	TRBJ2-3	TGCGCCAGCAGCTTTGCGGGGATTTCAGATACGCAGTATTTT	CASSFAGISDTQYF
TRBD1	TRBV9	NA	TRBJ1-2	TGTGCCAGCAGCGCCAACTCCGACAGGGGCGGTAACTATGGCTACACCTTC	CASSANSDRGGNYGYTF
TRBD2	TRBV15	NA	TRBJ2-3	TGTGCCACCAGCAGAGATCGGGCGGGGGGACCGGGAGATACGCAGTATTTT	CATSRDRAGGPGDTQYF
NA	TRBV2	NA	TRBJ2-5	TGTGCCCAGCAACAAAGCCCGGATAGCCAAGAGACCCAGTACTTC	CAQQQSPDSQETQYF
NA	TRBV7-3	NA	TRBJ2-5	TGTGCCAGCAGCTTAAATGGGGAACAGGAGACCCAGTACTTC	CASSLNGEQETQYF
TRBD2	TRBV7-9	NA	TRBJ2-7	TGTGCCAGCAGCTTAGCGACTAGCGGGAGCTACGAGCAGTACTTC	CASSLATSGSYEQYF
NA	TRBV5-1	NA	TRBJ1-1	TGCGCCAGCAGCTTGGGTAGCTCAGATGACACTGAAGCTTTCTTT	CASSLGSSDDTEAFF
TRBD1	TRBV11-1	NA	TRBJ2-1	TGTGCCAGCAGCTCGCGGGACAGGGGTGTGAATGAGCAGTTCTTC	CASSSRDRGVNEQFF
NA	TRBV2	NA	TRBJ2-1	TGTGCCAGTGGGGACTTCAATGAGCAGTTCTTC	CASGDFNEQFF
NA	TRBV7-9	NA	TRBJ2-1	TGTGCCAGCAGCCAACCAGGGAGCTCCTACAATGAGCAGTTCTTC	CASSQPGSSYNEQFF
NA	TRBV12-3/TRBV12-4	NA	TRBJ2-1	TGTGCCAGCAGTTTAGGACCCACTACCGAGCAGTTCTTC	CASSLGPTTEQFF
NA	TRBV6-5	NA	TRBJ2-5	TGTGCCAGCAGTACAGCGTCCCGAGAGACCCAGTACTTC	CASSTASRETQYF
NA	TRBV20-1	NA	TRBJ1-1	TGCAGTGCTAGAAACAGGCTGAACACTGAAGCTTTCTTT	CSARNRLNTEAFF
TRBD2	TRBV29-1	NA	TRBJ2-3	TGCAGCTCGTGGACTAGCGGGAGACTCACAGATACGCAGTATTTT	CSSWTSGRLTDTQYF
NA	TRBV4-1	NA	TRBJ2-7	TGCGCCAGCAGCAACAGGGTTGGAGCCTACGAGCAGTACTTC	CASSNRVGAYEQYF
NA	TRBV5-1	NA	TRBJ1-1	TGTGCCTCCCGGCAGAACACTGAAGCTTTCTTT	CASRQNTEAFF
NA	TRBV21-1	NA	TRBJ2-7	TGTGCCAGCGACTTAAAGCGGGAGGGCCGCGGAGAGCAGTACTTC	CASDLKREGRGEQYF
TRBD1	TRBV12-3/TRBV12-4	NA	TRBJ2-3	TGTGCCAGCAGTTTGGACCCGGGACAGGGGGTTACAGATACGCAGTATTTT	CASSLDPGQGVTDTQYF
TRBD1	TRBV29-1	NA	TRBJ1-1	TGCAGCGTAGTGCCGACAGGGCCGGGGAGGAACACTGAAGCTTTCTTT	CSVVPTGPGRNTEAFF
NA	TRBV10-3	NA	TRBJ2-6	TGTGCCATCAAAGCGACCTCTGGGGCCAACGTCCTGACTTTC	CAIKATSGANVLTF
NA	TRBV3-1	NA	TRBJ1-2	TGTGCCAGCAGCCAAGATCACTGGGGCGATAACTATGGCTACACCTTC	CASSQDHWGDNYGYTF
NA	TRBV6-2/TRBV6-3	NA	TRBJ2-3	TGTGCCAGCAGTTACTCGAGGGGCCGCGCGGATACGCAGTATTTT	CASSYSRGRADTQYF
TRBD1	TRBV23-1	NA	TRBJ2-5	TGCGCCAGCAGTCAAGGCCAGGACAGGGATTTGAGGCCCCAGTACTTC	CASSQGQDRDLRPQYF
NA	TRBV6-5	NA	TRBJ1-5	TGTGCCAGCAGTTATGGGGGGCCGTATAGCAATCAGCCCCAGCATTTT	CASSYGGPYSNQPQHF
NA	TRBV13	NA	TRBJ2-1	TGTGCCAGCAGCTTAGGAGGGTTTGATGAGCAGTTCTTC	CASSLGGFDEQFF
NA	TRBV9	NA	TRBJ2-3	TGTGCCAGCAGCGTAGGTGCAGATACGCAGTATTTT	CASSVGADTQYF
TRBD2	TRBV7-3	NA	TRBJ2-3	TGTGCCAGCAGTTCCGGACTAGCGGGAACAAGCACAGATACGCAGTATTTT	CASSSGLAGTSTDTQYF
TRBD2	TRBV2	NA	TRBJ2-5	TGTGCCACCTTACGGACTAGCAGAGAGACCCAGTACTTC	CATLRTSRETQYF
NA	TRBV4-1	NA	TRBJ1-1	TGCGCCAGCAGCCAGGGGACCATGAACACTGAAGCTTTCTTT	CASSQGTMNTEAFF
NA	TRBV9	once	TRBJ1-2	TGTGCCAGCAGCCCAGGGACCTCTGGCTACACCTTC	CASSPGTSGYTF
TRBD1	TRBV29-1	NA	TRBJ2-1	TGCAGCGTTCAGGACAGGGGCAGGGTCTACAATGAGCAGTTCTTC	CSVQDRGRVYNEQFF
NA	TRBV10-3	NA	TRBJ2-7	TGTGCCATCAGGGGCCAGGGGGGGACGAGCTCCTACGAGCAGTACTTC	CAIRGQGGTSSYEQYF
NA	TRBV11-2	NA	TRBJ2-2	TGTGCCAGCAGCTTAGAGTCTAGCCTCCCCGGGGAGCTGTTTTTT	CASSLESSLPGELFF
TRBD2	TRBV20-1	NA	TRBJ2-2	TGCAGTGCGGCTAGCGGATACACCGGGGAGCTGTTTTTT	CSAASGYTGELFF
NA	TRBV9	NA	TRBJ2-3	TGTGCCAGCAGCGTAGTTCAGGGAGTGGGAGATACGCAGTATTTT	CASSVVQGVGDTQYF
NA	TRBV27	NA	TRBJ1-2	TGTGCCAGCAGTTCGGACACCGATAACTATGGCTACACCTTC	CASSSDTDNYGYTF
NA	TRBV7-3	NA	TRBJ2-5	TGTGCCAGCAGCGAAACTGGTGGGGCTTGGGAGACCCAGTACTTC	CASSETGGAWETQYF
TRBD1	TRBV2	NA	TRBJ1-2	TGTGCCAGCAGTGGGGGACAGGAAGCTAACTATGGCTACACCTTC	CASSGGQEANYGYTF
TRBD1	TRBV28	NA	TRBJ2-7	TGTGCCAGCAGCCGTGGGACAGATTACGAGCAGTACTTC	CASSRGTDYEQYF
NA	TRBV15	NA	TRBJ2-3	TGTGCCACCAGCAGAGAAGCTAGCGGCACAGATACGCAGTATTTT	CATSREASGTDTQYF
NA	TRBV28	NA	TRBJ2-3	TGTGCCAGCAGTTCCAGTCGTGGGGGCACAGATACGCAGTATTTT	CASSSSRGGTDTQYF
NA	TRBV19	few	TRBJ2-2	TGTGCCAGTAGTCTACAGGGAACCGGGGAGCTGTTTTTT	CASSLQGTGELFF
NA	TRBV27	once	TRBJ2-7	TGTGCCAGCAGTGCCTCCTTGGGGCCTCACCCTATCGAGCAGTACTTC	CASSASLGPHPIEQYF
NA	TRBV23-1	NA	TRBJ2-7	TGCGCCAGCAGTCAATCAACCCCGGGCCTAAGCTCCTACGAGCAGTACTTC	CASSQSTPGLSSYEQYF
NA	TRBV4-1	NA	TRBJ1-1	TGCGCCAGCAGCCAAGATTCAGGGAACACTGAAGCTTTCTTT	CASSQDSGNTEAFF
NA	TRBV9	NA	TRBJ2-2	TGTGCCAGCAGCTCATCGGGGCGACCCGGGGAGCTGTTTTTT	CASSSSGRPGELFF
NA	TRBV29-1	NA	TRBJ2-6	TGCAGCGCCGCACAGGGCTCTGGGGCCAACGTCCTGACTTTC	CSAAQGSGANVLTF
NA	TRBV7-8	once	TRBJ2-3	TGTGCCAGCAGCTACACCCCCCCGGCAGCAGATACGCAGTATTTT	CASSYTPPAADTQYF